The 15 T cell receptor beta chains below come from one sample, sequenced in a study of T cell changes during pregnancy in multiple sclerosis. Data came from immunoSEQ multiplex PCR; TCRdb stores just in-frame clones and leaves some out. The table has roughly 100,000 clones, roughly nine tenths seen once; the top ten hold 0.93%. Sequenced material: peripheral blood, taken after pregnancy. The source is a female donor with multiple sclerosis, enrolled in a pregnancy study.

The chain uses TRBV6-5 and TRBJ1-6; a weak D match, TRBD1 (5 bases). This CDR3 has 14 amino acids. CDR1 and CDR2 from the germline V gene are MNHEY and SVGAGI. Trimming pared 5 bases from V and 6 bases from J, leaving 11 bases between. Written as DNA, the CDR3 is TGTGCCAGCAGTCAGGGTGGAAGTAATTCACCCCTCCACTTT. Translated: CASSQGGSNSPLHF.

The V gene is TRBV28, the J gene TRBJ2-7; possible D gene TRBD1, 6 bases. V shed 8 bases and J shed 3 bases, with 14 bases lying between them. Germline CDR1 MDHEN, CDR2 SYDVKM. The CDR3 length is 13 residues. CDR3: CASSLQGFYEQYF. The CDR3 bases are TGTGCCAGCTCCCTTCAGGGGTTCTACGAGCAGTACTTC.

Only one count was recorded for this clone. The rearrangement uses TRBV19 and TRBJ1-4, with D unclear. This CDR3 is built from 12 residues. The V end was cut by 6 bases, the J end by 4 bases, with 6 bases between. Germline loops: CDR1 LNHDA, CDR2 SQIVND (reference sequence). Here the CDR3 reads CASRRGNEKLFF. CDR3 nucleotides: TGTGCCAGTAGGCGGGGTAATGAAAAACTGTTTTTT.

The chain combines TRBV5-1 with TRBJ1-3; possibly TRBD1 for D (5 bases). Germline V gene sequence: CDR1 SGHRS, CDR2 YFSETQ. Trimming shortened V by 5 bases and J by 4 bases, and 13 bases separated the two germline ends. The CDR3 is made up of 14 amino acids. In nucleotides, the CDR3 is TGCGCCAGCAGTCAGGGCCCGTCCGGAAACACCATATATTTT. The encoded protein is CASSQGPSGNTIYF.

The rearrangement uses TRBV5-1 and TRBJ1-5; 9 bases map to TRBD1. Germline CDR1 and CDR2: SGHRS and YFSETQ. J lost 5 bases, V lost 4 bases, and 10 bases had no gene match. The CDR3 length is 16 residues. Here the CDR3 DNA reads TGCGCCAGCAGCCCGGGACAGGGCGGCCCCCATCAGCCCCAGCATTTT. Protein product: CASSPGQGGPHQPQHF. Looking up the rest from reference TRBV5-1 and TRBJ1-5 gives the full variable domain: KAGVTQTPRYLIKTRGQQVTLSCSPISGHRSVSWYQQTPGQGLQFLFEYFSETQRNKGNFPGRFSGRQFSNSRSEMNVSTLELGDSALYLCASSPGQGGPHQPQHFGDGTRLSIL.

This chain connects TRBV28 to TRBJ1-1; TRBD1 is a possible D gene (6 bases). V lost 2 bases and J 3 bases, leaving 10 bases between the germline ends. The CDR3 has 14 amino acids. Germline CDR1 MDHEN, CDR2 SYDVKM. In DNA form, the CDR3 reads TGTGCCAGCAGTTTAGCCAGGGGTTACACTGAAGCTTTCTTT. It translates to CASSLARGYTEAFF.

The rearrangement links TRBV12-5 to TRBJ2-1, with D perhaps TRBD2 (5 bases). Looked up from germline, CDR1 is LGHNT and CDR2 is FRNRAP. The V gene lost 1 base and the J gene lost 0 bases, with 13 bases spanning the gap. The length of the CDR3 is 17 residues. This chain's CDR3 is CASGLGVSASSYNEQFF. CDR3 sequence (DNA): TGTGCTAGTGGTTTGGGGGTTAGCGCCAGCTCCTACAATGAGCAGTTCTTC.

V gene TRBV6-1 combines with J gene TRBJ2-7; D perhaps matches TRBD1 (6 bases). V lost 1 base and J lost 4, with 20 bases in between. This CDR3 is built from 17 residues. Germline V gene sequence: CDR1 MNHNS, CDR2 SASEGT. The CDR3 sequence: CASSEVFGGALPYEQYF. CDR3 coding DNA: TGTGCCAGCAGTGAAGTTTTTGGGGGCGCCTTGCCTTACGAGCAGTACTTC.

The chain links TRBV9 to TRBJ2-1, with D possibly matching TRBD2 (5 bases). The CDR3 runs to 16 residues. Germline assignment: CDR1 SGDLS and CDR2 YYNGEE. Trimming shortened V by 4 bases and J by 0 bases, and 14 bases separated the two germline ends. The CDR3 sequence is CASSSLAFASYNEQFF. Written as DNA, the CDR3 is TGTGCCAGCAGCTCTCTAGCATTTGCCTCCTACAATGAGCAGTTCTTC.

The CDR3, as DNA: TGTGCCAGTAGTATTATAGAAGCCGGGGAGCTGTTTTTT. As protein: CASSIIEAGELFF. The chain has TRBV19 and TRBJ2-2, with D unresolved. CDR1 is LNHDA and CDR2 is SQIVND in the germline V gene (reference sequence). V lost 3 bases, J lost 6 bases, and 8 bases lay in between. This CDR3 contains 13 residues.

For this clone: The sample has other DNA sequences that encode this CDR3 too. This chain connects TRBV9 to TRBJ1-1, with a weak D call TRBD1 (6 bases). The germline V and J ends were trimmed by 0 bases and 4 bases, with 7 bases remaining between them. The CDR3 has 13 residues. CDR1 SGDLS and CDR2 YYNGEE come from the germline V gene. CDR3 nucleotide sequence: TGTGCCAGCAGCGTAGCAGGGGCCACTGAAGCTTTCTTT. It is translated as CASSVAGATEAFF.

The V call is TRBV5-4, the J call TRBJ1-1; unclear D gene. Deletions cut 3 bases from V and 1 base from J, with 10 bases between. The CDR3 length is 14 residues. Germline V CDR1 and CDR2: SGHNT, YYREEE (reference sequence). The CDR3 DNA follows: TGTGCCAGCAGCTCCCCTCGACAGAACACTGAAGCTTTCTTT. Protein product: CASSSPRQNTEAFF.

The chain carries TRBV21-1 and TRBJ1-5; whether TRBD1, the table's D call, matches the DNA was not checked. TRBV21-1 constitutes a pseudogene. The CDR3 consists of 19 residues. The CDR3 DNA follows: TGTGCCAGCAGCCTCCCATGGACAGGGGGCTTTCCCAGCAATCAGCCCCAGCATTTT. This encodes CASSLPWTGGFPSNQPQHF.

The rearrangement joins TRBV7-9 to TRBJ1-2; no firm D call. The CDR3 totals 16 residues. The ends were cut back, 5 bases at V and 4 bases at J, with 20 bases in the middle. Germline V CDR1 and CDR2: SEHNR, FQNEAQ (reference sequence). DNA of the CDR3: TGTGCCAGCAGCCAAGATCAGGCCAGGCAGCCCTATGGCTACACCTTC. As protein: CASSQDQARQPYGYTF.

This chain uses TRBV2 with TRBJ1-5; 7 positions agree with TRBD1. Germline lookup yields CDR1 SNHLY and CDR2 FYNNEI. The CDR3 runs 14 residues. V lost 5 bases, J lost 5 bases, and 6 bases stayed unmatched. CDR3 loop: CASSMGQYYQPQHF. The CDR3 coding sequence is TGTGCCAGCAGTATGGGACAGTATTATCAGCCCCAGCATTTT.